This T cell receptor beta chain comes out of a study of blood T cells in healthy people across ages. A second PCR of 7 to 11 cycles used a sample-barcoded 5' primer and a J-beta primer mix. Via MiXCR, TCRdb re-called the 5' RACE reads, giving one row per CDR3 protein. The sample carries fewer than 800,000 distinct CDR3 sequences, around 45% recorded once. The CDR3 covers 13 residues. With 5 bases removed from V and 4 bases from J, the gap between germline ends came to 12 bases. The germline gives CDR1 DFQATT, CDR2 SNEGSKA (reference sequence). This clonotype originated in a woman aged 55-70 years in good health. The sample consisted of blood. The chain recombines TRBV20-1 with TRBJ2-1, with a weak D call TRBD2 (6 bases). Written as DNA, the CDR3 is TGCAGTGCTCGACGGGAGACGTACAATGAGCAGTTCTTC. Translation gives CSARRETYNEQFF.